This is a list of T cell receptor beta chains from one sample in a study of T cells in Graves' hyperthyroidism and ophthalmopathy. TCRdb fed the multiplex PCR reads into MiXCR, producing one record per CDR3 protein. The sample has 300,000 to 450,000 distinct CDR3 sequences, roughly 14% seen once; the top ten hold less than 25%. The specimen was blood. The receptors originated from a young man with Graves' hyperthyroidism that later progressed to Graves' ophthalmopathy. CDR3s include the opening cysteine and the closing phenylalanine or tryptophan.

TRBV7-9	TRBJ1-6	CASSPKINSPLHF
TRBV5-5	TRBJ1-4	CASSFPGKWTNEKLFF
TRBV6-2/TRBV6-3	TRBJ1-6	CASTQSSYNSPLHF
TRBV28	TRBJ1-2	CASRGTNYGYTF
TRBV6-1	TRBJ2-3	CASSPGGGVKDTQYF
TRBV28	TRBJ1-2	CASSLTDTLNYGYTF
TRBV4-1	TRBJ2-7	CASSPGDRDEQYF
TRBV20-1	TRBJ2-6	CSATGHSGANVLTF
TRBV11-2	TRBJ2-2	CASSPGSGTGELFF
TRBV19	TRBJ1-5	CASSIMGNQPQHF
TRBV19	TRBJ2-3	CASSIMEWASDTQYF
TRBV12-3/TRBV12-4	TRBJ2-2	CASRGRRLELFF
TRBV12-3/TRBV12-4	TRBJ1-6	CASSWAEPGLGPLHF
TRBV19	TRBJ2-2	CATEVTNTGELFF
TRBV6-5	TRBJ2-3	CASSYSSTTGGLDTQYF
TRBV4-2	TRBJ2-7	CASSPRTAGGPTYEQYF
TRBV6-1	TRBJ1-2	CASSPEGGSNYGYTF
TRBV15	TRBJ1-1	CATSRDYGSHNTEAFF
TRBV2	TRBJ1-2	CASNWDRNYGYTF
TRBV2	TRBJ2-3	CASSEYPGRPTDTQYF
TRBV6-2/TRBV6-3	TRBJ2-7	CASSYSSGTGREQYF
TRBV12-3/TRBV12-4	TRBJ1-2	CASSLVWGQGYTF
TRBV28	TRBJ1-2	CASSFGEGHGYTF
TRBV7-9	TRBJ2-2	CAGPGGSRNTGELFF
TRBV2	TRBJ2-7	CAISGGSSYEQYF
TRBV2	TRBJ2-5	CARKTGETQYF
TRBV5-1	TRBJ1-4	CASSPGGGAFNEKLFF
TRBV3-1	TRBJ2-1	CASRGGGEYNEQFF
TRBV7-7	TRBJ2-1	CASSLGRSSGYNEQFF
TRBV11-2	TRBJ2-3	CASVLKSTSTDTQYF
TRBV29-1	TRBJ2-3	CSGQGRKDTQYF
TRBV27	TRBJ2-7	CASSQTGPQEQYF
TRBV3-1	TRBJ1-5	CASSQAGGAGNQPQHF
TRBV28	TRBJ2-7	CASSLTRDEQYF
TRBV7-8	TRBJ2-7	CASSSDGLYEQYF
TRBV6-1	TRBJ1-5	CASSPPRDPLRQPQHF
TRBV3-1	TRBJ2-5	CASRGDFEETQYF
TRBV3-1	TRBJ2-1	CASTGGARRNEQFF
TRBV18	TRBJ1-1	CASSPTQNTEAFF